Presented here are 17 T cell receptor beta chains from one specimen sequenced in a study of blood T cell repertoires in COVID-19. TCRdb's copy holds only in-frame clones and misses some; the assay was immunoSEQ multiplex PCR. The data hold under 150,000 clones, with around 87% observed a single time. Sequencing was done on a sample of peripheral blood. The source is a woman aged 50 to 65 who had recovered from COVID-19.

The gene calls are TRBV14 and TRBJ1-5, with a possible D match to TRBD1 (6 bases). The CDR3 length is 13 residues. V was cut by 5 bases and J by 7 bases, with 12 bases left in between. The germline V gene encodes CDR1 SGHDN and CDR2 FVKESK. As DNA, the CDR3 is TGTGCCAGCAGCGGACAGACGGGGCAGCCCCAGCATTTT. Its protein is CASSGQTGQPQHF.

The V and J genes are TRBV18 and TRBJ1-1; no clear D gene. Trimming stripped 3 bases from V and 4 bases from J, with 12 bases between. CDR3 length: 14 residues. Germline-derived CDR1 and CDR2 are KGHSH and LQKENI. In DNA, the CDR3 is TGTGCCAGCTCACCGCTGAGGGCGAGCACTGAAGCTTTCTTT. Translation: CASSPLRASTEAFF.

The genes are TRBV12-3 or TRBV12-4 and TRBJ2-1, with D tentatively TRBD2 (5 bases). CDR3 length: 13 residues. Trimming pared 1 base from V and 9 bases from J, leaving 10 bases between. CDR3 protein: CASSLGLAGEQFF. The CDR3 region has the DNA TGTGCCAGCAGTTTAGGCCTAGCAGGTGAGCAGTTCTTC.

CDR3 bases: TGTGCCAGCAGTTCGGACAGGGGCGGTTCACCCCTCCACTTT. Encoded protein: CASSSDRGGSPLHF. The chain combines TRBV2 with TRBJ1-6, with TRBD1 matching over 9 bases. This CDR3 spans 14 amino acids. From germline, CDR1 is SNHLY and CDR2 FYNNEI. J lost 9 bases, V lost 5 bases, and 5 bases had no gene match.

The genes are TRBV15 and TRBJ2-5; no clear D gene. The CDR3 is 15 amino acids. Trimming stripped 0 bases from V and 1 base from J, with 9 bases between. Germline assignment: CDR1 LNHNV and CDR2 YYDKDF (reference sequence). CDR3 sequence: CATSRDLGSQETQYF. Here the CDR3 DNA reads TGTGCCACCAGCAGAGATCTGGGCAGCCAAGAGACCCAGTACTTC.

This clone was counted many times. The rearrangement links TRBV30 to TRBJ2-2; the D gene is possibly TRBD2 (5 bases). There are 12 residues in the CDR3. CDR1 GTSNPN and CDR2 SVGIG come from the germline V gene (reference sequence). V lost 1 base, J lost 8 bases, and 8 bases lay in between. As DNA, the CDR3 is TGTGCCTGGAGTGCCGGGGATGGGGAGCTGTTTTTT. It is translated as CAWSAGDGELFF. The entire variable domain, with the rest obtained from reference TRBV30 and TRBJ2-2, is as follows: SQTIHQWPATLVQPVGSPLSLECTVEGTSNPNLYWYRQAAGRGLQLLFYSVGIGQISSEVPQNLSASRPQDRQFILSSKKLLLSDSGFYLCAWSAGDGELFFGEGSRLTVL.

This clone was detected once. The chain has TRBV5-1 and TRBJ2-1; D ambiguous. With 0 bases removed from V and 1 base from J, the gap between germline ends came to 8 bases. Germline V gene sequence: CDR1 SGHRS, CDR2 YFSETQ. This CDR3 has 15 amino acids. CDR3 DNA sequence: TGCGCCAGCAGCTTGGCAGCGTTATCCTACAATGAGCAGTTCTTC. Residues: CASSLAALSYNEQFF.

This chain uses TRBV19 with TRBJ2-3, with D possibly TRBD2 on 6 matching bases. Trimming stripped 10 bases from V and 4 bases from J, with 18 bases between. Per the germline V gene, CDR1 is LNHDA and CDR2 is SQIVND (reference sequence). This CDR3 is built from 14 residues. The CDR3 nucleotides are TGTGCCACAAGGGAGGCGCCAGGGTCAGATACGCAGTATTTT. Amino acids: CATREAPGSDTQYF. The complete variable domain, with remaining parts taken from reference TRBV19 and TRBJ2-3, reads DGGITQSPKYLFRKEGQNVTLSCEQNLNHDAMYWYRQDPGQGLRLIYYSQIVNDFQKGDIAEGYSVSREKKESFPLTVTSAQKNPTAFYLCATREAPGSDTQYFGPGTRLTVL.

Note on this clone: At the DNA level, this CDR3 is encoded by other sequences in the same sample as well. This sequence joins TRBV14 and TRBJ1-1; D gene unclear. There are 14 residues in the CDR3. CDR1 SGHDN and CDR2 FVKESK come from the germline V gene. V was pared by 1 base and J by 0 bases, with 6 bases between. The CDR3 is CASSQAGMNTEAFF. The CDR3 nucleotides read TGTGCCAGCAGCCAAGCAGGAATGAACACTGAAGCTTTCTTT.

CDR3 bases: TGCGCCAGCGGGGAGCGGGACCACACCGGGGAGCTGTTTTTT. Residues: CASGERDHTGELFF. The chain carries TRBV10-2 and TRBJ2-2; 7 bases agree with TRBD2. The CDR3 extends over 14 amino acids. The junction had 6 bases not matched to a gene; V was cut back by 8 bases and J by 3 bases. Germline CDR1 WSHSY, CDR2 SAAADI.

The CDR3 loop is CASTIDPGQGTFF. CDR3 coding DNA: TGCGCCAGTACTATTGACCCGGGACAGGGAACTTTCTTT. The chain recombines TRBV5-1 with TRBJ1-1, with 9 bases aligning to TRBD1. This CDR3 spans 13 amino acids. The germline V gene encodes CDR1 SGHRS and CDR2 YFSETQ. Trimming removed 8 bases from V and 12 bases from J; junction bases left unmatched: 14.

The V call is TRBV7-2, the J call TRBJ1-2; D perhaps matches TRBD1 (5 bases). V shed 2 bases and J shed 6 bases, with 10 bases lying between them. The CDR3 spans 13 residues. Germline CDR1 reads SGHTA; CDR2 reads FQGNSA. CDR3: CASSLQQADGYTF. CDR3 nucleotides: TGTGCCAGCAGCTTACAACAGGCGGATGGCTACACCTTC.

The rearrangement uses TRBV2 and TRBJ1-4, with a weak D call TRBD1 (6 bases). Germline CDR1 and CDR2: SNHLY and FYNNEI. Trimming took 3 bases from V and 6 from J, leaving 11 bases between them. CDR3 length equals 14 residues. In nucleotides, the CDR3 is TGTGCCAGCAGTGAGAGATCAGGGGATGAAAAACTGTTTTTT. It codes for CASSERSGDEKLFF.

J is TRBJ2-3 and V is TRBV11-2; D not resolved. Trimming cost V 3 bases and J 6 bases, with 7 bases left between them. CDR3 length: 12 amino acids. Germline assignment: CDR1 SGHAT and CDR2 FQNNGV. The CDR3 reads CASSFAVDTQYF. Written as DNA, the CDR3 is TGTGCCAGCAGCTTCGCAGTCGATACGCAGTATTTT.

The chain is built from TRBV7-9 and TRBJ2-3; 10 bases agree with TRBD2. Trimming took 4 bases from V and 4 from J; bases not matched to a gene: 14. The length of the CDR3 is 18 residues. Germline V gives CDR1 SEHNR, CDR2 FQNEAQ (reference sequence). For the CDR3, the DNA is TGTGCCAGCAGCTCCCTCGGGGCTAGCGGGAGACGGGCAGATACGCAGTATTTT. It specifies CASSSLGASGRRADTQYF.

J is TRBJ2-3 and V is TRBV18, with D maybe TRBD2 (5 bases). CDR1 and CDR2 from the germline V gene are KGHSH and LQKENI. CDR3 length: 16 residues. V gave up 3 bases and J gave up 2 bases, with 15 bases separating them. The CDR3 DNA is TGTGCCAGCTCACCCGCCCCCACTAGTGACACAGATACGCAGTATTTT. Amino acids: CASSPAPTSDTDTQYF. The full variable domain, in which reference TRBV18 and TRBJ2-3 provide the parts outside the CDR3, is NAGVMQNPRHLVRRRGQEARLRCSPMKGHSHVYWYRQLPEEGLKFMVYLQKENIIDESGMPKERFSAEFPKEGPSILRIQQVVRGDSAAYFCASSPAPTSDTDTQYFGPGTRLTVL.

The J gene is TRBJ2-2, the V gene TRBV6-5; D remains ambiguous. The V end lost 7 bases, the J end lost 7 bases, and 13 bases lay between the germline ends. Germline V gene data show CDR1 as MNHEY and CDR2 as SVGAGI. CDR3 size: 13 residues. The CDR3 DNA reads TGTGCCAGCAACCCGGAACCGGGCGGGGAGCTGTTTTTT. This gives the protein CASNPEPGGELFF.